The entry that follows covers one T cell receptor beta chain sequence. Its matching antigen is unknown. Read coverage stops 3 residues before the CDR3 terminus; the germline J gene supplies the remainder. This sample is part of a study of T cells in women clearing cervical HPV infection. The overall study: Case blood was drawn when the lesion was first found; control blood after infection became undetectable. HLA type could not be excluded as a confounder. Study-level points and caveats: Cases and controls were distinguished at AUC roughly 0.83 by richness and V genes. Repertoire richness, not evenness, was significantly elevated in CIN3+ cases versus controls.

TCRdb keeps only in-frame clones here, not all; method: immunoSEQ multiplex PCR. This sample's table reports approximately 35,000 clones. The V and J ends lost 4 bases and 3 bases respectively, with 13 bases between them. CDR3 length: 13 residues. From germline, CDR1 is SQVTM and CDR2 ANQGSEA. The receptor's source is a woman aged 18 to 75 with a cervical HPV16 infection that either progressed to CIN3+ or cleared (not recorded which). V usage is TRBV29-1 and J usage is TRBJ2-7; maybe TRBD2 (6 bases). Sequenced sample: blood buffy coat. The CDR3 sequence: CSVGSGPHYEQYF. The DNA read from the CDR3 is TGCAGCGTTGGGAGCGGGCCCCACTACGAG.